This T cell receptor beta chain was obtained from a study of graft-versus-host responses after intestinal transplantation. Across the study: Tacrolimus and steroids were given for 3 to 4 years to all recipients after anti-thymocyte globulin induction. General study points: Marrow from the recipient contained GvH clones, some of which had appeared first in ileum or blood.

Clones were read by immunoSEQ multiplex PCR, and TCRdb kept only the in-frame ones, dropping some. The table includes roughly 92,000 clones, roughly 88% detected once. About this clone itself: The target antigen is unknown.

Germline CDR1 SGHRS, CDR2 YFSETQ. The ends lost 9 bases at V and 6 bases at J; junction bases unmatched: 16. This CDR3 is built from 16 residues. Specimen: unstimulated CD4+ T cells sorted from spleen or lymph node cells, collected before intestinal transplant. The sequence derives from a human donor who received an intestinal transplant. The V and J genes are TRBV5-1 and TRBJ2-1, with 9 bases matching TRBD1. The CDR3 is CATTHTGQGSGNEQFF. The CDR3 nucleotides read TGCGCCACGACTCATACCGGACAGGGGAGTGGCAATGAGCAGTTCTTC.